This T cell receptor beta chain was observed in a study of vaccination and CD4 T cells after COVID-19. Study overall: Post-vaccine specimens were obtained a median roughly 74 days after dose two (range 14 to 241). Findings of the study overall: Recorded median SARS-CoV-2-reactive clonotype numbers increased from 21 to 38 without reaching significance. A median of approximately 90% of reactive clones, in convalescent patients, became evident only post-vaccination. Nearly all convalescent vaccine-specific clones, 304 of 307, recognized only SARS-CoV-2 spike.

Researchers used the Oncomine TCR Beta short-read assay to sequence DNA from cultured CD4+ T cells. TCRdb reprocessed the PCR reads via MiXCR and lists one record per CDR3 protein. The sample gives 10,000 to 15,000 distinct CDR3 sequences, 50% of which show up once; roughly 12% is in the top ten. Remarks on this clonotype: Its antigen is not identified.

Treatment defined: roughly nine-day PBMC culture with coronavirus spike peptide pools or control peptides (ViraFEST assay). This CDR3 comprises 15 residues. CDR1 SEHNR and CDR2 FQNEAQ come from the germline V gene (reference sequence). Trimming took 6 bases from V and 0 from J, leaving 11 bases between them. Sequencing used CD4+ T cells from blood, cultured in vitro. The clonotype comes from a human donor who had recovered from COVID-19. The chain couples TRBV7-9 to TRBJ2-2, with D maybe TRBD1 (6 bases). The DNA for the CDR3 is TGTGCCAGCAGTCTCAGGGGCACGAACACCGGGGAGCTGTTTTTT. Its protein is CASSLRGTNTGELFF. The variable domain in full, completed from reference TRBV7-9 and TRBJ2-2, reads DTGVSQNPRHKITKRGQNVTFRCDPISEHNRLYWYRQTLGQGPEFLTYFQNEAQLEKSRLLSDRFSAERPKGSFSTLEIQRTEQGDSAMYLCASSLRGTNTGELFFGEGSRLTVL.